Listed here are 10 T cell receptor beta chains from one sample, sequenced in a study of blood T cell repertoires in COVID-19 (TCRdb year 2020). Libraries were built with the immunoSEQ multiplex PCR assay. TCRdb obtained this table from immuneACCESS and retained in-frame rearrangements with V and J assigned. These tables miss some clones; where compared with another copy, unresolved V genes account for less than half of the shortfall, and the remainder is unexplained. In this sample the table shows a few hundred thousand clones, about nine tenths of which occur a single time. The top ten clonotypes cover around 10% of the sample. Sequences were obtained from peripheral blood. Receptor source: a woman in her thirties with COVID-19, enrolled during active disease.

This chain links TRBV9 with TRBJ1-1; D is possibly TRBD1 (6 bases). CDR1 and CDR2 (germline): SGDLS, YYNGEE. This CDR3 is 15 amino acids long. Trimming removed 0 bases from V and 4 bases from J, with 13 bases in between. CDR3 nucleotides: TGTGCCAGCAGCGTAGCGGGGTCAGGGGCCACTGAAGCTTTCTTT. Translating gives CASSVAGSGATEAFF.

CDR3 bases: TGTGCCAGTAGCTCCTGGGGTGGGAGGGCCGAAAACATTCAGTACTTC. Translated: CASSSWGGRAENIQYF. This chain connects TRBV19 to TRBJ2-4; 7 bases agree with TRBD2. V shed 6 bases and J 5 bases; nucleotides not matched to a gene: 13. CDR1 is LNHDA, CDR2 SQIVND, per germline (reference sequence). The CDR3 runs to 16 residues.

The V and J genes are TRBV4-1 and TRBJ1-2; D gene unclear. Deletions cut 2 bases from V and 9 bases from J, with 16 bases between. The germline V gene encodes CDR1 MGHRA and CDR2 YSYEKL. The CDR3 covers 14 residues. CDR3 protein: CASSQPYERQSYTF. CDR3 coding DNA: TGCGCCAGCAGCCAACCATACGAACGACAAAGCTACACCTTC.

The chain uses TRBV7-2 and TRBJ2-5, with D perhaps TRBD2 (6 bases). V lost 7 bases and J lost 3, with 21 bases in between. Germline CDR1 SGHTA, CDR2 FQGNSA. The CDR3 loop spans 16 amino acids. The CDR3 region is CASTYRSGLIKETQYF. DNA of the CDR3: TGTGCCAGCACTTATCGATCGGGACTCATAAAAGAGACCCAGTACTTC.

This chain joins TRBV19 and TRBJ2-7, with TRBD2 matching over 9 bases. The CDR3 is made up of 15 amino acids. Germline CDR1 and CDR2: LNHDA and SQIVND (reference sequence). Trimming cost V 4 bases and J 2 bases; bases outside gene matches: 6. In nucleotides, the CDR3 is TGTGCCAGTAGTAGGTCGTTAGCGGGGGCCTACGAGCAGTACTTC. Translated: CASSRSLAGAYEQYF.

The chain couples TRBV28 to TRBJ1-6; no clear D gene. The CDR3 is 16 residues long. Germline CDR1 is MDHEN and CDR2 is SYDVKM. V dropped 3 bases and J dropped 4 bases, with 13 bases sitting between them. DNA for the CDR3: TGTGCCAGCAGTTTCAGCCAGGAGGTATATAATTCACCCCTCCACTTT. Protein: CASSFSQEVYNSPLHF.

CDR3 bases: TGTGCCAGCAGTTTATCGCCCGCGGGCCTAGAGGGCTACACCTTC. Amino acids: CASSLSPAGLEGYTF. The chain recombines TRBV27 with TRBJ1-2; D is uncertain. The CDR3 has 15 residues. Germline V gene lookup returns CDR1 MNHEY and CDR2 SMNVEV (reference sequence). V lost 0 bases and J 8 bases, leaving 16 bases between the germline ends.

This chain links TRBV29-1 with TRBJ2-5, with a weak D call TRBD1 (6 bases). Germline-derived CDR1 and CDR2 are SQVTM and ANQGSEA. This CDR3 is built from 12 residues. V lost 7 bases and J 4 bases, leaving 13 bases between the germline ends. Written as DNA, the CDR3 is TGCAGCGCCGTACAGGGCCGAGAGACCCAGTACTTC. Its protein is CSAVQGRETQYF.

V and J are TRBV28 and TRBJ2-3; 7 bases match TRBD2. V was clipped by 6 bases and J by 7 bases; unmatched bases: 16. Germline CDR1 and CDR2: MDHEN and SYDVKM. The CDR3 spans 16 residues. CDR3 sequence reads: CASSPPGGTRANTQYF. The CDR3 DNA follows: TGTGCCAGCAGCCCCCCCGGGGGGACCCGAGCAAATACGCAGTATTTT.

CDR3 DNA: TGTGCCAGCAGCGTAGTAGCCAGGAACACTGAAGCTTTCTTT. Residues: CASSVVARNTEAFF. This chain uses TRBV9 with TRBJ1-1, with D uncertain. Germline V gives CDR1 SGDLS, CDR2 YYNGEE. This CDR3 is 14 amino acids long. Trimming removed 0 bases at V and 1 base at J, with 7 bases between.